The rows below give T cell receptor beta chains drawn from one sample of a study of blood T cell repertoires in COVID-19. Method: immunoSEQ multiplex PCR; TCRdb's copy keeps in-frame clones and lacks some. Of more than 85,000 clones listed, 70% to 85% are singletons. The sequenced sample consisted of peripheral blood. Receptors were obtained from a human donor in a cohort sampled during active COVID-19. CDR3s include the opening cysteine and the closing phenylalanine or tryptophan. The D gene is left open where the match is weak. The listing skips clone size in some rows; elsewhere it reads once, few, many or a size class.

CDR3	DNA	V	size	J	D
CASSSRQLQETQYF	TGTGCCAGCAGTTCCCGACAGCTCCAAGAGACCCAGTACTTC	TRBV6-5	-	TRBJ2-5	-
CASREDRHGNTIYF	TGTGCCAGCAGGGAGGACAGGCATGGAAACACCATATATTTT	TRBV6-5	-	TRBJ1-3	TRBD1
CASSVVELSEQFF	TGTGCCAGCAGTGTTGTGGAGCTGAGTGAGCAGTTCTTC	TRBV2	once	TRBJ2-1	-
CASSLDRRNQPQHF	TGTGCCAGCAGCCTCGACAGGAGAAATCAGCCCCAGCATTTT	TRBV27	-	TRBJ1-5	-
CASSYQVPVNQPQHF	TGTGCCAGCAGTTACCAGGTCCCGGTCAATCAGCCCCAGCATTTT	TRBV6-5	-	TRBJ1-5	-
CASSYDPGQGYEQYF	TGTGCCAGCAGTTACGATCCGGGACAGGGTTACGAGCAGTACTTC	TRBV6-5	-	TRBJ2-7	TRBD1
CASSPDRGPYNEQFF	TGTGCCAGCTCACCAGACAGGGGTCCCTACAATGAGCAGTTCTTC	TRBV18	-	TRBJ2-1	TRBD1
CASSLLRDTQYF	TGTGCCAGCAGTTTACTGAGGGATACGCAGTATTTT	TRBV28	-	TRBJ2-3	-
CASSVVPSGFSTDTQYF	TGTGCCAGCAGCGTAGTCCCTAGCGGGTTTAGCACAGATACGCAGTATTTT	TRBV9	-	TRBJ2-3	TRBD2
CAISLDTGELFF	TGTGCCATCAGTCTAGACACCGGGGAGCTGTTTTTT	TRBV10-3	-	TRBJ2-2	-
CASSLGTGEKLFF	TGTGCCAGCAGCTTAGGAACCGGTGAAAAACTGTTTTTT	TRBV11-2	once	TRBJ1-4	-
CASSSNGGLSSGNTIYF	TGTGCCAGCAGCTCAAACGGGGGGCTCAGCTCTGGAAACACCATATATTTT	TRBV7-2	-	TRBJ1-3	-
CASSNGQGKLEGYTF	TGCGCCAGCAGCAACGGACAGGGCAAATTGGAGGGCTACACCTTC	TRBV5-1	-	TRBJ1-2	TRBD1
CASERDRGREGPEAFF	TGTGCCAGCGAAAGGGACAGGGGGCGCGAAGGGCCAGAAGCTTTCTTT	TRBV2	-	TRBJ1-1	TRBD1
CASSLMDRATEAFF	TGTGCCAGCAGCTTGATGGACAGGGCGACTGAAGCTTTCTTT	TRBV7-6	-	TRBJ1-1	TRBD1
CASSMGPATNEKLFF	TGCGCCAGCAGTATGGGGCCTGCAACTAATGAAAAACTGTTTTTT	TRBV4-1	-	TRBJ1-4	-
CASSQGQVPNSPLHF	TGCGCCAGCAGCCAAGGACAGGTACCAAATTCACCCCTCCACTTT	TRBV5-1	-	TRBJ1-6	TRBD1
CAWSVGRGNQPQHF	TGTGCCTGGAGTGTGGGCAGGGGAAATCAGCCCCAGCATTTT	TRBV30	-	TRBJ1-5	-
CASSGRDTGELFF	TGTGCCAGCAGCGGCCGGGACACCGGGGAGCTGTTTTTT	TRBV4-2	few	TRBJ2-2	-
CASSSPRGNYGYTF	TGCGCCAGCAGCAGCCCTCGGGGTAACTATGGCTACACCTTC	TRBV5-1	-	TRBJ1-2	-
CASSADGNSNQPQHF	TGTGCCAGCAGCGCGGACGGGAATAGCAATCAGCCCCAGCATTTT	TRBV9	-	TRBJ1-5	-
CASSPRNYNEQFF	TGTGCCAGCTCACCGAGGAACTACAATGAGCAGTTCTTC	TRBV18	-	TRBJ2-1	-
CASSLGWGREQYF	TGTGCCAGCAGTTTAGGCTGGGGGCGAGAGCAGTACTTC	TRBV12-3/TRBV12-4	few	TRBJ2-7	-
CASSLTPLGQLPGTIYF	TGTGCCAGCAGTTTAACCCCCCTAGGACAGTTGCCGGGGACCATATATTTT	TRBV27	-	TRBJ1-3	-
CASSLARGRGTEAFF	TGTGCCAGCAGCTTGGCCAGGGGAAGAGGCACTGAAGCTTTCTTT	TRBV5-5	-	TRBJ1-1	-
CASSQDASGAHNEQFF	TGTGCCAGCAGCCAAGATGCCAGCGGGGCCCACAATGAGCAGTTCTTC	TRBV3-1/TRBV3-2	once	TRBJ2-1	TRBD2
CASSPRGQGTDTQYF	TGTGCCAGCTCACCACGGGGACAGGGCACAGATACGCAGTATTTT	TRBV18	-	TRBJ2-3	TRBD1
CATSDPGTSHQDTQYF	TGTGCCACCAGTGATCCCGGGACAAGTCATCAAGATACGCAGTATTTT	TRBV24-1	-	TRBJ2-3	-
CASSQEATGEHEQYF	TGCGCCAGCAGCCAAGAGGCGACAGGGGAGCACGAGCAGTACTTC	TRBV4-3	once	TRBJ2-7	TRBD1
CASSSQLGVQETQYF	TGTGCCAGCAGCTCCCAGCTCGGGGTGCAGGAGACCCAGTACTTC	TRBV11-2	-	TRBJ2-5	-
CASSQEASGGTGANVLTF	TGTGCCAGCAGCCAAGAGGCCAGCGGGGGGACTGGGGCCAACGTCCTGACTTTC	TRBV4-2	few	TRBJ2-6	TRBD2
CASSEGTGGWNTEAFF	TGTGCCAGTAGTGAAGGGACAGGGGGCTGGAACACTGAAGCTTTCTTT	TRBV19	-	TRBJ1-1	TRBD1
CASSQVGGEQYF	TGTGCCAGCAGCCAAGTTGGGGGGGAGCAGTACTTC	TRBV4-2	-	TRBJ2-7	-
CASSYVSEAFF	TGTGCCAGCAGTTACGTCTCTGAAGCTTTCTTT	TRBV6-6	-	TRBJ1-1	-
CASSVGGNYGYTF	TGTGCCAGCAGCGTAGGGGGCAACTATGGCTACACCTTC	TRBV7-9	-	TRBJ1-2	TRBD1
CASSQGTSGRARIETQYF	TGCGCCAGCAGCCAAGGGACTAGCGGGAGGGCCCGTATAGAGACCCAGTACTTC	TRBV4-3	-	TRBJ2-5	TRBD2
CASSIEGRLASTDTQYF	TGTGCCAGTAGTATAGAAGGTCGGCTAGCTAGCACAGATACGCAGTATTTT	TRBV19	-	TRBJ2-3	-
CAVYRAAKAFF	TGTGCCGTCTACAGGGCTGCTAAAGCTTTCTTT	TRBV21-1	-	TRBJ1-1	-
CASSQGPSGTGKAYGYTF	TGCGCCAGCAGCCAAGGGCCTTCCGGGACAGGGAAGGCCTATGGCTACACCTTC	TRBV4-3	-	TRBJ1-2	TRBD1